This paragraph reports one T cell receptor (beta chain). Its antigen remains undetermined. Per-base quality was not reported, and no clone a single base away is much larger than it. Trimming removed 8 bases from V and 4 bases from J, leaving 15 bases between the germline ends. CDR1 MDHEN and CDR2 SYDVKM were looked up in the germline V gene. Taken from cysteine to phenylalanine, the CDR3 has 15 residues. Only the CDR3 portion is preserved as DNA: 45 bases, with reading frame beginning at the first base. The CDR3 regions of human TCRbeta chains were subjected to immunosequencing. As for the original processing: TCRs in the repertoires were compared against a reference library of SARS-CoV-2-specific TCRs that had been generated with the MIRA antigen-specificity platform. Breadth was defined as the fraction of unique TCRs that were SARS-CoV-2-associated. Depth was defined as the fraction of total T cells that were SARS-CoV-2-associated. Using the MIRA data, every spike-specific TCR was mapped to the spike region that the TCR reacted to and assigned to either a CD4 or a CD8 class. Log10-transformed breadth and depth values were compared by one-way ANOVA with Sidak's multiple comparisons tests. TCRdb carries this immuneACCESS record with in-frame sequences only. Its versions omit some clonotypes, under half of them owing to an unresolved V gene in the studies checked, with the rest unexplained. That table furnishes V, J and clone size, whereas the DNA furnished D and trimming. The sample contains about 96,000 clones, roughly nine tenths of them found a single time. The ten top clones hold 20% to 30% of the sample.

The sample comes from a study of T cell responses to AZD1222 COVID-19 vaccine (dated by TCRdb to 2020 to 2023). Regarding the research as a whole: AZD1222 recipients whose second dose came at about 4 weeks and those whose second dose came at about 12 weeks were combined into one group, since spike-specific TCR depth and breadth did not differ between the two schedules. TCR sequencing covered about 230 trial participants: 207 given two doses of AZD1222 and 26 given two doses of MenACWY control vaccine. Trial participants were enrolled into age subgroups of 18-55, 56-69 and 70-plus years, which contained about 150, 28 and 57 TCR-sequenced participants, respectively. Broader findings and caveats from the paper: Participants were mostly white British and included more females than males, and it was suggested by the authors that clonal diversity may have been underestimated. The vaccine-associated CD4 TCRs covered the entire spike protein, and the dominant responses fell in regions 160-218 and 743-854. No day 14 peak-response samples were available, so repertoires were characterized only after the peak T cell response. After two AZD1222 doses, spike-specific TCR breadth and depth were significantly higher than at day 0 and than in MenACWY recipients. Conclusions about previously exposed vaccinees are limited because only five or six AZD1222 recipients were SARS-CoV-2 seropositive at baseline. Nearly half of unique spike-specific TCRs reportedly recognized epitopes outside regions mutated in the B.1.351 and B.1.1.7 variants. The 56-69-year group was small, and its depth increase did not reach significance, likely because of low power.

This specimen's time point label, interpreted: baseline before first vaccination. Vaccinee samples were obtained from the UK trials COV001 and COV002, which included a single-blind randomized controlled phase 2/3 trial of AZD1222 (ChAdOx1 nCoV-19) in healthy adults. For TCRbeta chain sequencing, PBMC samples from trial participants were taken at day 0 and at day 28 after the second dose. This TCR derives from an adult in good health. The chain couples TRBV28 to TRBJ2-6; the D gene is possibly TRBD1 or TRBD2, each agreeing over 6 bases. Sequencing was performed on peripheral blood, taken on day 0 of AZD1222 vaccination. The DNA is as follows: TGTGCCAGCCGTTCGGGGGCATCCGGGGCCAACGTCCTGACTTTC. Its protein reads: CASRSGASGANVLTF.